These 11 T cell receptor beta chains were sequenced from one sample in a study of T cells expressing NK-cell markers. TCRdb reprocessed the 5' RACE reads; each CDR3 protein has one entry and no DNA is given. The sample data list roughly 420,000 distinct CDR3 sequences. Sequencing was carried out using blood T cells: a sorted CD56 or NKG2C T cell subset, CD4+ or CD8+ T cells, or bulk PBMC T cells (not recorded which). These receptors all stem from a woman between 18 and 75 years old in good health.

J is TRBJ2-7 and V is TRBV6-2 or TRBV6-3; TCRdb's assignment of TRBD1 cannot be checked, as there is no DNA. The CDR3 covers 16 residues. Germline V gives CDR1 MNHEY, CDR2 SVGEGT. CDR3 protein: CASSYGPTGKVYEQYF.

CDR3 sequence: CASSQDGSPMRPQHF. The rearrangement uses TRBV3-1 and TRBJ1-5. Germline CDR1 is LGHDT and CDR2 is YNNKEL (reference sequence). The CDR3 is 15 residues long.

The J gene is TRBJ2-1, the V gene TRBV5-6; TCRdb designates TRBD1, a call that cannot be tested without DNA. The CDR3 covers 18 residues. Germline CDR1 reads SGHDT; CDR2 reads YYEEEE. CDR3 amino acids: CASSRDGGTPLPYNEQFF.

The CDR3 sequence is CSVEGTGGREKLFF. The chain combines TRBV29-1 with TRBJ1-4; TCRdb names TRBD1, which stays unverified in the absence of DNA. Germline V CDR1 and CDR2: SQVTM, ANQGSEA. The CDR3 runs 14 residues.

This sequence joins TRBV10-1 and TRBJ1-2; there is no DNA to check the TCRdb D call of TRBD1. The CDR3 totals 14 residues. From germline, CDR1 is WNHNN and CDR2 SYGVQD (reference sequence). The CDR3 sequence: CASSESGQGGGYTF.

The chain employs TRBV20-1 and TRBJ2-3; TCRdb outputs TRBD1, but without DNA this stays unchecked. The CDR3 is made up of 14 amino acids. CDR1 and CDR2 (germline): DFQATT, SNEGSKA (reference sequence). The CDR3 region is CSATWAGGTDTQYF.

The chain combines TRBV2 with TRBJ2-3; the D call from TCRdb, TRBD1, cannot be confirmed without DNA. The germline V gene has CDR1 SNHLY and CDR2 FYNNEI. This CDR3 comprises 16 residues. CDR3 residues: CASSEARAGLTDTQYF. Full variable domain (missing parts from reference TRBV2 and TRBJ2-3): EPEVTQTPSHQVTQMGQEVILRCVPISNHLYFYWYRQILGQKVEFLVSFYNNEISEKSEIFDDQFSVERPDGSNFTLKIRSTKLEDSAMYFCASSEARAGLTDTQYFGPGTRLTVL.

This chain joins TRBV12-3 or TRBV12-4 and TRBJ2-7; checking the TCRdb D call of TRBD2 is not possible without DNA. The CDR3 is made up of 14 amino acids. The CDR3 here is CASVPGTASAEQYF.

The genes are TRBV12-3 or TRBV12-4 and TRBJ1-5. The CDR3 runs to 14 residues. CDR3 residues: CASSLWGGNQPQHF.

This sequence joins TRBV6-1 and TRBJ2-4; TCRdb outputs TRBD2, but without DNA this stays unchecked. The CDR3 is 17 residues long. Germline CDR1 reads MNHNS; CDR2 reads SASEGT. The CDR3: CASTPFAGHGSKNIQYF.

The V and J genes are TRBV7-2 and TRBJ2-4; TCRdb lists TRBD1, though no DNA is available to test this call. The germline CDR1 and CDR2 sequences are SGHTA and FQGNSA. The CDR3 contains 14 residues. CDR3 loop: CASAGAGGKNIQYF.